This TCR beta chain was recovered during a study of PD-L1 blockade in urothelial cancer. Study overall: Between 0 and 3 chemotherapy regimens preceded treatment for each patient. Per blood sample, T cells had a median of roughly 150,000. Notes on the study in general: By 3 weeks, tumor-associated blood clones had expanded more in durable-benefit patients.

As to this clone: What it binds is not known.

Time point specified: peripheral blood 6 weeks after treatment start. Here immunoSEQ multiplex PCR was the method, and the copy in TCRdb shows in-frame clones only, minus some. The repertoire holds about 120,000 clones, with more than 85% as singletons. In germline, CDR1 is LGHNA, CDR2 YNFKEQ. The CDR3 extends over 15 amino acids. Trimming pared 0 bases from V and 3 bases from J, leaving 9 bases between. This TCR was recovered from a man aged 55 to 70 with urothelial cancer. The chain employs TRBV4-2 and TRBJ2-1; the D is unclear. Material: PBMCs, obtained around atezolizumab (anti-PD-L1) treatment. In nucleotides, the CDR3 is TGTGCCAGCAGCCAAGATTGGCTCAGCTACAATGAGCAGTTCTTC. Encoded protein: CASSQDWLSYNEQFF.